This T cell receptor beta chain was sequenced for a study of control samples from healthy donors and cancer patients. The method was immunoSEQ multiplex PCR; TCRdb's version includes in-frame clones alone and lacks a portion of them. The sample lists 50,000 to 70,000 clones; 88% were seen once. Germline V gene data show CDR1 as SGHRS and CDR2 as YFSETQ. The V and J ends lost 4 bases and 2 bases respectively, with 16 bases between them. CDR3 length: 15 amino acids. This clonotype was obtained from a man aged 50-60 years in good health. V and J are TRBV5-1 and TRBJ2-7, with D perhaps TRBD1 or TRBD2 (5 bases each). The sequenced sample was blood. In DNA, the CDR3 is TGCGCCAGCAGCCCCGCCCTTGGGGGAACCTACGAGCAGTACTTC. Encoded protein: CASSPALGGTYEQYF.